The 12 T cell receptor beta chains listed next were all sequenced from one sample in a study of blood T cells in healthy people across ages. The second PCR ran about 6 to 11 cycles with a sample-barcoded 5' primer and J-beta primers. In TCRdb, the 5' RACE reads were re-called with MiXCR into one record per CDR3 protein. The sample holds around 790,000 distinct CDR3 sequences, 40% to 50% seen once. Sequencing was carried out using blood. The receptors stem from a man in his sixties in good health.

CDR3 sequence reads: CASSYRGEDTQYF. Here the CDR3 DNA reads TGCGCCAGCAGTTACAGGGGAGAAGATACGCAGTATTTT. The chain joins TRBV5-1 to TRBJ2-3; 7 bases fit TRBD1. CDR1 is SGHRS and CDR2 is YFSETQ in the germline V gene. The CDR3 has 13 amino acids. V shed 5 bases and J 5 bases; nucleotides not matched to a gene: 5.

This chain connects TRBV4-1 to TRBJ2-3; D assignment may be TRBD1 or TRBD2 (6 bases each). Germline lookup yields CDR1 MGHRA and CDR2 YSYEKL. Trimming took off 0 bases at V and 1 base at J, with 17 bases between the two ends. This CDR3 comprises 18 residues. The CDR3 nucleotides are TGCGCCAGCAGCCAAGACTTCGCCCGGGGGCAAGGCACAGATACGCAGTATTTT. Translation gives CASSQDFARGQGTDTQYF.

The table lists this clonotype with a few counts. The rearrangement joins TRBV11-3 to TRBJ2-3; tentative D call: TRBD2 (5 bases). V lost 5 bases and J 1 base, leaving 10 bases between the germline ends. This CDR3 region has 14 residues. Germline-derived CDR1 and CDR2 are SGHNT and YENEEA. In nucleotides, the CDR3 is TGTGCCAGCAGCCGAGGACTCCGCACAGATACGCAGTATTTT. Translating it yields CASSRGLRTDTQYF.

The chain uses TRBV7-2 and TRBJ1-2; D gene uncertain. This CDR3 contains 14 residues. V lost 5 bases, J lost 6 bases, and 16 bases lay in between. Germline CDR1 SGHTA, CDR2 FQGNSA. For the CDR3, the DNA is TGTGCCAGCAGCCCCCCGGGGAGGGCGAATGGCTACACCTTC. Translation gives CASSPPGRANGYTF.

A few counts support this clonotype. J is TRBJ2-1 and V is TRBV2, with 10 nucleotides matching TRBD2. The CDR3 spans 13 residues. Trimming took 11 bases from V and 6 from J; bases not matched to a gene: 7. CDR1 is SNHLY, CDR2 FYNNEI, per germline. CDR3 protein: CARRTSGCNEQFF. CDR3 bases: TGTGCCCGGAGGACTAGCGGCTGCAATGAGCAGTTCTTC. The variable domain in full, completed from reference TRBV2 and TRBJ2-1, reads EPEVTQTPSHQVTQMGQEVILRCVPISNHLYFYWYRQILGQKVEFLVSFYNNEISEKSEIFDDQFSVERPDGSNFTLKIRSTKLEDSAMYFCARRTSGCNEQFFGPGTRLTVL.

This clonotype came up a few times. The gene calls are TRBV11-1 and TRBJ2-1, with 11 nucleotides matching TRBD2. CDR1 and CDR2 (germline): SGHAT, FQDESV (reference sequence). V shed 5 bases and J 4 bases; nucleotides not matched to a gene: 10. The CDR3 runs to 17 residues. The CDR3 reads CASSPTPSGGSYNEQFF. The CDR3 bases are TGTGCCAGCAGCCCGACCCCTAGCGGGGGGTCGTACAATGAGCAGTTCTTC.

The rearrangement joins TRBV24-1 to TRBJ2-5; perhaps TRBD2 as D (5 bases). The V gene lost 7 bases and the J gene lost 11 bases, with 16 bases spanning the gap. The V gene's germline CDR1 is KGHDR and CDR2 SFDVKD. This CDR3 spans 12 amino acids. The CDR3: CATRDPSGKQYF. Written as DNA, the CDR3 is TGTGCCACCAGGGACCCTTCCGGGAAGCAGTACTTC.

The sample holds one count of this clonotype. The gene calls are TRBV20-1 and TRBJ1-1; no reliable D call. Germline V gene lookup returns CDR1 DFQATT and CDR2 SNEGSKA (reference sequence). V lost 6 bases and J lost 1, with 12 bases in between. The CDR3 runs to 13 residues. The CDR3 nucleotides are TGCAGTGCCGAGGGCATTCAGAACACTGAAGCTTTCTTT. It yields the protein CSAEGIQNTEAFF.

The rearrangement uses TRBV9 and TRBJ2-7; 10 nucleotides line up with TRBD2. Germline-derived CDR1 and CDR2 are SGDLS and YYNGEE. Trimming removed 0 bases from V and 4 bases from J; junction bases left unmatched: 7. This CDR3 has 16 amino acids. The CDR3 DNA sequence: TGTGCCAGCAGCGTAGGGTCTAGCGGGAGAACATACGAGCAGTACTTC. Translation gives CASSVGSSGRTYEQYF.

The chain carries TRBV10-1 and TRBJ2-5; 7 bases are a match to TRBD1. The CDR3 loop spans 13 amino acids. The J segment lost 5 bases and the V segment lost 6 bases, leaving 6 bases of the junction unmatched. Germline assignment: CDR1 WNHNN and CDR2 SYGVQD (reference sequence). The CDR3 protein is CASSNGQAETQYF. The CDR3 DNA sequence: TGCGCCAGCAGCAACGGACAGGCTGAGACCCAGTACTTC.

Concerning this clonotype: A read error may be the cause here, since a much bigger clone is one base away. The CDR3 DNA reads as TGCGCCAGCAGCCAAGGCCTTGGCGGGGGGGCGGTAGTCGAGCGGTACTTC. Its protein is CASSQGLGGGAVVERYF. J is TRBJ2-5 and V is TRBV4-3; 9 positions agree with TRBD2. Per the germline V gene, CDR1 is LGHNA and CDR2 is YSLEER. The CDR3 is 17 amino acids. J gave up 13 bases and V 1 base, and 19 bases lay outside the gene matches.

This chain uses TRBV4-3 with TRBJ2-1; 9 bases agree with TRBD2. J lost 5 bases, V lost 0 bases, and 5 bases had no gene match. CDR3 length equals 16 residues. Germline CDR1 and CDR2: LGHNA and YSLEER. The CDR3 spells CASSQDWRGGNNEQFF. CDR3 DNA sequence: TGCGCCAGCAGCCAAGATTGGCGGGGGGGCAACAATGAGCAGTTCTTC.